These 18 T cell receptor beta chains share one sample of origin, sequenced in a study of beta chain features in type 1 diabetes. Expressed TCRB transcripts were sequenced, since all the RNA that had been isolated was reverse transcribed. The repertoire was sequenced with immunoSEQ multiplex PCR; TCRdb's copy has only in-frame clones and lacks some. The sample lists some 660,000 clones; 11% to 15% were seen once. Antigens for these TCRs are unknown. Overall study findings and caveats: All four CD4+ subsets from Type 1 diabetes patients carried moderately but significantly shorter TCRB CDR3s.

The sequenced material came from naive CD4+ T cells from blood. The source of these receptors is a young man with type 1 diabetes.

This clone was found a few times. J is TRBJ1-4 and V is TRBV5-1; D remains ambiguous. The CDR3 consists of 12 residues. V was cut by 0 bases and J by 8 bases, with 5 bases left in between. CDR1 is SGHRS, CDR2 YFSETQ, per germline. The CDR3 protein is CASSLDREKLFF. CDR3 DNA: TGCGCCAGCAGCTTGGATCGCGAAAAACTGTTTTTT.

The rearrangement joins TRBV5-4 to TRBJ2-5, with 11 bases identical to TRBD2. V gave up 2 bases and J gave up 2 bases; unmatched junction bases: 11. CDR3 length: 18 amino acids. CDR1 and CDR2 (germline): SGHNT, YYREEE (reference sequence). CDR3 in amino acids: CASSFVGTSGTRQETQYF. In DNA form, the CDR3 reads TGTGCCAGCAGCTTTGTAGGGACTAGCGGAACGAGACAAGAGACCCAGTACTTC.

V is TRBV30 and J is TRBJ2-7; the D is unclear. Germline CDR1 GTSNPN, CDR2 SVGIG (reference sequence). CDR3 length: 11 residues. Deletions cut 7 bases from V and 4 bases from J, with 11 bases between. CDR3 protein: CALSRPYEQYF. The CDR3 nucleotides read TGTGCCTTATCCCGACCGTACGAGCAGTACTTC.

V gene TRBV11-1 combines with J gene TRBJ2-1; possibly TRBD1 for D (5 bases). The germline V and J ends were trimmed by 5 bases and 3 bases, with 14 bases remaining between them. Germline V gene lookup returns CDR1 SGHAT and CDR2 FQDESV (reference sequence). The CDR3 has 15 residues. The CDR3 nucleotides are TGTGCCAGCAGCAAAGCTATGGGGCTCTACAATGAGCAGTTCTTC. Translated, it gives CASSKAMGLYNEQFF.

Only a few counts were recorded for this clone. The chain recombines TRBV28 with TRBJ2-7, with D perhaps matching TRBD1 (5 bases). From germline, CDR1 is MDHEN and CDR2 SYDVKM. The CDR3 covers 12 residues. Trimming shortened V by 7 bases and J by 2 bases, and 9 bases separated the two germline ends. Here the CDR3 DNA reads TGTGCCAGCACAGGGCCGGCCTACGAGCAGTACTTC. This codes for CASTGPAYEQYF.

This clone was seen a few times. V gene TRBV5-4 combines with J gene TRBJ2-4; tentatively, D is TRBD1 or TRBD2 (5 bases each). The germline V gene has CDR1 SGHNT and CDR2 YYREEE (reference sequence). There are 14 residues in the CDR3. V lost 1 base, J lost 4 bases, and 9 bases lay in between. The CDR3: CASSLRGGKNIQYF. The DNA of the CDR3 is TGTGCCAGCAGCTTGCGGGGCGGGAAAAACATTCAGTACTTC. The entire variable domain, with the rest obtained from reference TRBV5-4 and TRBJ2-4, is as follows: ETGVTQSPTHLIKTRGQQVTLRCSSQSGHNTVSWYQQALGQGPQFIFQYYREEENGRGNFPPRFSGLQFPNYSSELNVNALELDDSALYLCASSLRGGKNIQYFGAGTRLSVL.

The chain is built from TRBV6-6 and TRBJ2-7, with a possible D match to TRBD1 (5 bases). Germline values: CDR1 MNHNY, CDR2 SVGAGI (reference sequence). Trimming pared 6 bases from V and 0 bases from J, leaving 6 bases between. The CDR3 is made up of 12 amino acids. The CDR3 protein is CASRTASYEQYF. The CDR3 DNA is TGTGCCAGCAGGACAGCCTCCTACGAGCAGTACTTC.

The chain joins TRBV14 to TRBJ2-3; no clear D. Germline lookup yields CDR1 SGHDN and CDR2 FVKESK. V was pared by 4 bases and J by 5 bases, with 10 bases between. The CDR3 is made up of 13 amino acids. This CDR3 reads CASSPVVGDTQYF. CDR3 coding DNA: TGTGCCAGCAGCCCGGTGGTTGGAGATACGCAGTATTTT.

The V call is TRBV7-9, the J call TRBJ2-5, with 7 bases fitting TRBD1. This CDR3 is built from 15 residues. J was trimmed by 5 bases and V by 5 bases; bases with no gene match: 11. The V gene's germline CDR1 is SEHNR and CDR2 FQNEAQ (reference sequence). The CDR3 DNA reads TGTGCCAGCAGCCCCTCCGGGACAGAGGTGGAGACCCAGTACTTC. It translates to CASSPSGTEVETQYF.

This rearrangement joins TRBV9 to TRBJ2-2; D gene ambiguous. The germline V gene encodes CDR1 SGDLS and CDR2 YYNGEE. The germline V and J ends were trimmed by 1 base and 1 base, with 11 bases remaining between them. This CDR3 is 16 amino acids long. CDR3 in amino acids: CASSVLEWMNTGELFF. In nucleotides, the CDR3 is TGTGCCAGCAGCGTACTGGAATGGATGAACACCGGGGAGCTGTTTTTT.

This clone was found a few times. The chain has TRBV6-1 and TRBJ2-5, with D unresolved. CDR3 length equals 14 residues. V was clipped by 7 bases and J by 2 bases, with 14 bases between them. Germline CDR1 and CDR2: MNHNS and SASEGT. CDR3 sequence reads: CASMAESLQETQYF. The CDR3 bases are TGTGCCAGCATGGCGGAGAGCCTACAAGAGACCCAGTACTTC.

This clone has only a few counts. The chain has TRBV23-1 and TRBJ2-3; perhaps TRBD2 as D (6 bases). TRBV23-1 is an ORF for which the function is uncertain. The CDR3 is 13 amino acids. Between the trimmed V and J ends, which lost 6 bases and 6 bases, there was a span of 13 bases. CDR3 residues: CASRLLGGDTQYF. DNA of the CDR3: TGCGCCAGCAGGCTCCTTGGAGGGGATACGCAGTATTTT.

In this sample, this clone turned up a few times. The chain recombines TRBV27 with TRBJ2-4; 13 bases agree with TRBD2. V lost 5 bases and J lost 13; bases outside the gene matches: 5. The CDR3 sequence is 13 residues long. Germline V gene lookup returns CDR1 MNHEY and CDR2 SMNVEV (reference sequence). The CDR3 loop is CASSGGLAGRQYF. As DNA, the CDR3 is TGTGCCAGCAGTGGGGGACTAGCGGGGCGACAGTACTTC.

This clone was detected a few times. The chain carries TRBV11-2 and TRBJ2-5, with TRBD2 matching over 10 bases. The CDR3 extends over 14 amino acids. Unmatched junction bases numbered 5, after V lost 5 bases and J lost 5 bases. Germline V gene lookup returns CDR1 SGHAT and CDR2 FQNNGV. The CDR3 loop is CASSLGLADETQYF. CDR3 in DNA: TGTGCCAGCAGCCTAGGACTAGCGGACGAGACCCAGTACTTC.

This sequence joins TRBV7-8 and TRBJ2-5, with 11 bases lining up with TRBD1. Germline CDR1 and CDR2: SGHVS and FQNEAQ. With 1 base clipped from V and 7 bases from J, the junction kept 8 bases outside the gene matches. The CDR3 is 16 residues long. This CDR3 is CASSLEGQGGRGTQYF. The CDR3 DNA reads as TGTGCCAGCAGCTTAGAGGGACAGGGGGGAAGGGGGACCCAGTACTTC. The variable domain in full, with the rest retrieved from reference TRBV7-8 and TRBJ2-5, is GAGVSQSPRYKVAKRGQDVALRCDPISGHVSLFWYQQALGQGPEFLTYFQNEAQLDKSGLPSDRFFAERPEGSVSTLKIQRTQQEDSAVYLCASSLEGQGGRGTQYFGPGTRLLVL.

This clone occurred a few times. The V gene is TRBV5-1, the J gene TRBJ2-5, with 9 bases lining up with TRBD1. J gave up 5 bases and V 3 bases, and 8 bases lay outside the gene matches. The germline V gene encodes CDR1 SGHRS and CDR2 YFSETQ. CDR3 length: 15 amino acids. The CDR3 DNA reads TGCGCCAGCAGCTACCCCGGGACAGGGCAGGAGACCCAGTACTTC. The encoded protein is CASSYPGTGQETQYF.

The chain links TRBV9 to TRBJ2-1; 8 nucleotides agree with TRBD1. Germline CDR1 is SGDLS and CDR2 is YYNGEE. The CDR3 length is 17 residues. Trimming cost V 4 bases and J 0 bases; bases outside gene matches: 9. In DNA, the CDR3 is TGTGCCAGCAGCCCACGAACAGGGGGGAGCTCCTACAATGAGCAGTTCTTC. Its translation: CASSPRTGGSSYNEQFF. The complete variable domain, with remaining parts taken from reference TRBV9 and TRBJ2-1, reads DSGVTQTPKHLITATGQRVTLRCSPRSGDLSVYWYQQSLDQGLQFLIQYYNGEERAKGNILERFSAQQFPDLHSELNLSSLELGDSALYFCASSPRTGGSSYNEQFFGPGTRLTVL.

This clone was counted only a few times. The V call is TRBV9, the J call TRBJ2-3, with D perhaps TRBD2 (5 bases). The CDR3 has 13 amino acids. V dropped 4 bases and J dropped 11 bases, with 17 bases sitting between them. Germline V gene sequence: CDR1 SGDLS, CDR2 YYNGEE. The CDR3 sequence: CASSQLEGSQQYF. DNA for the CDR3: TGTGCCAGCAGCCAATTAGAGGGCAGCCAGCAGTATTTT.